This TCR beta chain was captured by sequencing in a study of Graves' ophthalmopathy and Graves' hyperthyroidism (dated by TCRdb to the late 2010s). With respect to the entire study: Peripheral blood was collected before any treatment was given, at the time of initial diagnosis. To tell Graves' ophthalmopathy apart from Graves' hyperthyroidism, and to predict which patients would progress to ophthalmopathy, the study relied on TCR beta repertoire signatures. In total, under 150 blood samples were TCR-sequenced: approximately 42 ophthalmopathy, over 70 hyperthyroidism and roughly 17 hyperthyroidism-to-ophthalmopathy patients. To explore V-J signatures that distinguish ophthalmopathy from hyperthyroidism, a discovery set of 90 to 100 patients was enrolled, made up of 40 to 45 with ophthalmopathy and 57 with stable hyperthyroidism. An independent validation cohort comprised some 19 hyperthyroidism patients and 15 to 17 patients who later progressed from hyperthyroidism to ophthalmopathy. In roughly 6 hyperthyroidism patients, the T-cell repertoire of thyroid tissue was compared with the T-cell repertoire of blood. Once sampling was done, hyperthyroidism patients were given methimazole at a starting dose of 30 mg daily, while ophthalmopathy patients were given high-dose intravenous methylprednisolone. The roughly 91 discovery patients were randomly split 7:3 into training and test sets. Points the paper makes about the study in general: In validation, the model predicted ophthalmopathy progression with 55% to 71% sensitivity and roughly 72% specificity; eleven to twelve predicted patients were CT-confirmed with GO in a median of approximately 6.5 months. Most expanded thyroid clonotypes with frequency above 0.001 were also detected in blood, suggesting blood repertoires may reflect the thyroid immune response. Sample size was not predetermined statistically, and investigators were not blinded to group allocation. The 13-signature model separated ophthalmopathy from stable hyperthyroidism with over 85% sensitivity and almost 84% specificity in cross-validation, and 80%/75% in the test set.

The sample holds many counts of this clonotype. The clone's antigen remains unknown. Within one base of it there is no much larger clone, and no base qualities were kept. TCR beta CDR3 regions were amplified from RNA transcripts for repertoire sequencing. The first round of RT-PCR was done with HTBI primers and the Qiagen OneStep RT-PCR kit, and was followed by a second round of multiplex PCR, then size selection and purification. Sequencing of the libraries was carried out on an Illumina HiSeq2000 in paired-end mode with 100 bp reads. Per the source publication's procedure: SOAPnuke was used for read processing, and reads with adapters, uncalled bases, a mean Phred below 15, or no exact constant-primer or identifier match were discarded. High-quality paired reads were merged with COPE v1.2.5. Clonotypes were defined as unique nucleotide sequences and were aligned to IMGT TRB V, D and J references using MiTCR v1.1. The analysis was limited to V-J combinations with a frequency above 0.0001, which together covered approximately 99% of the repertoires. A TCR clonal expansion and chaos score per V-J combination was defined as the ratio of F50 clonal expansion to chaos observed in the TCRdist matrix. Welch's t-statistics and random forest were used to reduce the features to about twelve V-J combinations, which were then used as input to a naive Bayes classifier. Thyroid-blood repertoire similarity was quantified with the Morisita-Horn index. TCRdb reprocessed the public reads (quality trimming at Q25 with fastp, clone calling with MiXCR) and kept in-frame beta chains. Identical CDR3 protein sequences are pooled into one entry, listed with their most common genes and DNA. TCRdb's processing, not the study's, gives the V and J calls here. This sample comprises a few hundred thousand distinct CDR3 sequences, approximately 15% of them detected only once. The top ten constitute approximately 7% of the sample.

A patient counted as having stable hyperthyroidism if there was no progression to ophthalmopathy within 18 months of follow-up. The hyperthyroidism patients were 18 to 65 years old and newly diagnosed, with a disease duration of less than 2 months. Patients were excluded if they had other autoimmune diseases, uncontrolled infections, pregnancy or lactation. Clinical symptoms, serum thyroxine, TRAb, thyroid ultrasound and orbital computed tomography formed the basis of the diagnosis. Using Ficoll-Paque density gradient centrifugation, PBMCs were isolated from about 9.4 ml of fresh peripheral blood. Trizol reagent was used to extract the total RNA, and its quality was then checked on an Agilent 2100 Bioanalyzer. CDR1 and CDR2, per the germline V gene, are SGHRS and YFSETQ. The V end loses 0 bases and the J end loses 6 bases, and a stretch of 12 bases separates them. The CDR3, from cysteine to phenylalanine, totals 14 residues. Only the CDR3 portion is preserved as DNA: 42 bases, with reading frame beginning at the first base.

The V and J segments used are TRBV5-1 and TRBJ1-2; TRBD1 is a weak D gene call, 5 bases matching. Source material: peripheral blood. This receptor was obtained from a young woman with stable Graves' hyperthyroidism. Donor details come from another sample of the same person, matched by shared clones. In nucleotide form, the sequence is TGCGCCAGCAGCTTGGACTTACTAGGGGATGGCTACACCTTC. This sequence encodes CASSLDLLGDGYTF. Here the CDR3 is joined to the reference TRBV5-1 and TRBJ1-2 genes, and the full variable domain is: KAGVTQTPRYLIKTRGQQVTLSCSPISGHRSVSWYQQTPGQGLQFLFEYFSETQRNKGNFPGRFSGRQFSNSRSEMNVSTLELGDSALYLCASSLDLLGDGYTFGSGTRLTVV.